This TCR beta chain was obtained from a study of T cells in Graves' hyperthyroidism and ophthalmopathy. Germline values: CDR1 ENHRY, CDR2 SYGVKD. With 3 bases removed from V and 3 bases from J, the gap between germline ends came to 12 bases. This CDR3 contains 14 residues. In its sample, this clonotype was seen many times. Patients with uncontrolled infections, other autoimmune diseases, pregnancy or lactation were excluded. Amplified TCR beta CDR3 regions derived from RNA transcripts. Using the HTBI primer set, a first-round RT-PCR was run on the TCR CDR3. TCRdb processed the multiplex PCR reads anew with MiXCR; each CDR3 protein has one entry. The sample has approximately 510,000 distinct CDR3 sequences; around 21% are singletons.

Material: blood. The receptor comes from a man aged 18 to 29 with Graves' hyperthyroidism. V usage is TRBV10-3 and J usage is TRBJ2-7; the D is unclear. For the CDR3, the DNA is TGTGCCATCAGTGAAGGCGGATACGACTACGAGCAGTACTTC. Its protein product is CAISEGGYDYEQYF.